This T cell receptor (beta chain) is drawn from a study of graft-versus-host responses after intestinal transplantation. As concerns this clone: What it recognizes is unknown.

Data came from immunoSEQ multiplex PCR; TCRdb stores just in-frame clones and leaves some out. The table includes 130,000 or so clones, around nine tenths detected once. Study-level points and caveats: GvH clones were found in recipient marrow; some appeared first in ileum or blood.

The sample was unstimulated CD4+ T cells sorted from spleen or lymph node cells, taken before intestinal transplant. The clonotype was recovered from a human donor who received an intestinal transplant.

The CDR3 sequence: CASRGRDSQNQPQHF. The CDR3 coding sequence is TGTGCCAGCAGGGGAAGGGACAGCCAAAATCAGCCCCAGCATTTT. V is TRBV2 and J is TRBJ1-5, with 7 nucleotides matching TRBD1. V shed 6 bases, J shed 4 bases, and the junction held 9 bases outside the gene matches. The CDR3 totals 15 residues. From germline, CDR1 is SNHLY and CDR2 FYNNEI.